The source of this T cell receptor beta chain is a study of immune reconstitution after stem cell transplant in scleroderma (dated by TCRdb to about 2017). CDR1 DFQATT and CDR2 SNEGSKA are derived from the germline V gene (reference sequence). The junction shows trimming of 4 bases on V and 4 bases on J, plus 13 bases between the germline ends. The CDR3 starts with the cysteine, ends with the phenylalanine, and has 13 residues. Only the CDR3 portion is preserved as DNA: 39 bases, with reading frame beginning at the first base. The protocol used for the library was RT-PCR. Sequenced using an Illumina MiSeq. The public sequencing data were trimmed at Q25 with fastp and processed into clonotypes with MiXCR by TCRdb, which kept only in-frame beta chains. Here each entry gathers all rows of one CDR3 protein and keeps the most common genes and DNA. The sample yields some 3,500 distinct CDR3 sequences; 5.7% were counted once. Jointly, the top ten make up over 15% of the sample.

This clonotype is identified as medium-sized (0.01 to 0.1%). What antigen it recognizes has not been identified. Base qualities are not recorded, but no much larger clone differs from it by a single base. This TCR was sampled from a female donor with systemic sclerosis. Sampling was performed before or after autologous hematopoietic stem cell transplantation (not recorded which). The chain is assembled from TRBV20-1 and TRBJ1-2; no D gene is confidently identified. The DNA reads TGCAGTGCTACCGAGGGTCCTACCTATGGCTACACCTTC. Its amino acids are CSATEGPTYGYTF.